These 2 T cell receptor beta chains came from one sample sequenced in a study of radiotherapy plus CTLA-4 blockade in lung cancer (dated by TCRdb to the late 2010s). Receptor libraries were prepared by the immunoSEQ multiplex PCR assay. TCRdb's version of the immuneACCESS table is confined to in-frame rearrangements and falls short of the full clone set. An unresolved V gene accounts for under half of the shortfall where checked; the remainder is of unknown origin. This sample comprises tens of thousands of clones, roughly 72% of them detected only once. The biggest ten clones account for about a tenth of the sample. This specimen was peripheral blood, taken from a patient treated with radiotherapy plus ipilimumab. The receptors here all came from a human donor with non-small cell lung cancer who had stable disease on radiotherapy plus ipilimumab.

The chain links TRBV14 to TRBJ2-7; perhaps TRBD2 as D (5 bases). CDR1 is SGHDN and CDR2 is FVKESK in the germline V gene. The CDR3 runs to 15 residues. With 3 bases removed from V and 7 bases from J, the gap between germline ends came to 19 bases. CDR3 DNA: TGTGCCAGCAGCCACGTCCGGGATCGCGGGTGGGAGCAGTACTTC. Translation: CASSHVRDRGWEQYF.

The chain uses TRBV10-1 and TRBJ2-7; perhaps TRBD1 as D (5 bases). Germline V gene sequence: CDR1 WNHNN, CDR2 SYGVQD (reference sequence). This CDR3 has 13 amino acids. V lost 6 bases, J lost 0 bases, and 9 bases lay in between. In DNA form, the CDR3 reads TGCGCCAGCAGCTGGGGCTACTCCTACGAGCAGTACTTC. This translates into CASSWGYSYEQYF.